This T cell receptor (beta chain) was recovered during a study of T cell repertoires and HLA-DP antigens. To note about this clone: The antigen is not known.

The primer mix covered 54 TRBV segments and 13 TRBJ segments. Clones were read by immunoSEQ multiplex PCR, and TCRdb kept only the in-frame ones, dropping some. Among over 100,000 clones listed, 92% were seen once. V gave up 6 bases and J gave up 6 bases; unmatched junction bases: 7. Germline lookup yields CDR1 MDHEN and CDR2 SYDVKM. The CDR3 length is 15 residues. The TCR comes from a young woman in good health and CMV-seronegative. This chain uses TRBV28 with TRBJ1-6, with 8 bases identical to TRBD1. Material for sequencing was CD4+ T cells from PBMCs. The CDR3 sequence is CASRTAGGGNSPLHF. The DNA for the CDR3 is TGTGCCAGCAGGACGGCAGGGGGCGGTAATTCACCCCTCCACTTT.